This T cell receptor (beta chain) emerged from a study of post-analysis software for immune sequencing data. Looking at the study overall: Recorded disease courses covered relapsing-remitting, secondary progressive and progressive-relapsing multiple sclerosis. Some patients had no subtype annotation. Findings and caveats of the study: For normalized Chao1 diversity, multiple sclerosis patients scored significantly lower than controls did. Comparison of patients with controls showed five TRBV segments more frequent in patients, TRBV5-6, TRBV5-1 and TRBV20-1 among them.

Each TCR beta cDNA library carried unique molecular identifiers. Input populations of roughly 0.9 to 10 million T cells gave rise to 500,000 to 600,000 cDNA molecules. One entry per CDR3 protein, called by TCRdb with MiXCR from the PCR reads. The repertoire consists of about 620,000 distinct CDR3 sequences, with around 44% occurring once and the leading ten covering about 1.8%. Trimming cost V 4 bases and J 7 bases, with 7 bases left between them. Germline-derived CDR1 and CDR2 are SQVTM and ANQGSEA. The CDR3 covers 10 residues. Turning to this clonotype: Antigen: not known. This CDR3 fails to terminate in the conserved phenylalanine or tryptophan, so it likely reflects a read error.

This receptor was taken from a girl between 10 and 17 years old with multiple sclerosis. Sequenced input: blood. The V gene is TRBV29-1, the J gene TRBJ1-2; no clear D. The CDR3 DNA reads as TGCAGCGTTGGGGATCTTGGCTACACCTGC. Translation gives CSVGDLGYTC.